Presented here are 17 T cell receptor beta chains from one specimen sequenced in a study of beta chain features in type 1 diabetes. The investigators reverse transcribed all of the isolated RNA, so they sequenced expressed TCRB transcripts. The data were produced by immunoSEQ multiplex PCR, yet TCRdb's version contains in-frame clones alone and is incomplete. The sample includes a few hundred thousand clones, 25% to 30% of them seen just once. The sample was central memory CD4+ T cells from blood. Source of these receptors: a man aged 25 to 45 in good health.

This clone has a handful of counts. Additional DNA sequences in this sample encode the identical CDR3. CDR3 bases: TGTGCCAGCAGTAGCGGCACCGGGGAGCTGTTTTTT. Translated: CASSSGTGELFF. The chain links TRBV7-2 to TRBJ2-2, with D possibly being TRBD2 (6 bases). The CDR3 extends over 12 amino acids. Per germline, CDR1 SGHTA and CDR2 FQGNSA. The V end lost 6 bases, the J end lost 4 bases, and 6 bases lay between the germline ends.

In its sample, this clone was seen a few times. The genes are TRBV2 and TRBJ1-1, with D unclear. Germline V gene data show CDR1 as SNHLY and CDR2 as FYNNEI. This CDR3 comprises 14 residues. The V gene lost 10 bases and the J gene lost 1 base, with 16 bases spanning the gap. CDR3 nucleotide sequence: TGTGCCATAAAAAGGCTTTTAACGAACACTGAAGCTTTCTTT. It is translated as CAIKRLLTNTEAFF.

This clone was seen more than once but under ten times. The V and J genes are TRBV30 and TRBJ1-5; D not certain. The CDR3 spans 12 residues. Trimming pared 2 bases from V and 8 bases from J, leaving 10 bases between. Germline lookup yields CDR1 GTSNPN and CDR2 SVGIG (reference sequence). For the CDR3, the DNA is TGTGCCTGGAGTATAAATAGGGAGCCCCAGCATTTT. It encodes CAWSINREPQHF.

In its sample, this clone was seen many times. V gene TRBV2 combines with J gene TRBJ2-5; perhaps TRBD2 as D (6 bases). CDR1 and CDR2 from the germline V gene are SNHLY and FYNNEI. Trimming took off 1 base at V and 2 bases at J, with 11 bases between the two ends. This CDR3 comprises 15 residues. In DNA form, the CDR3 reads TGTGCCAGCAGTGAAGTTGGGACTCATCAAGAGACCCAGTACTTC. Amino acids: CASSEVGTHQETQYF.

The chain links TRBV30 to TRBJ1-2; D is unresolved. The CDR3 has 13 amino acids. Germline-derived CDR1 and CDR2 are GTSNPN and SVGIG (reference sequence). V lost 3 bases, J lost 2 bases, and 10 bases lay in between. CDR3 in DNA: TGTGCCTGGAGAGGTCAAGTCAACTATGGCTACACCTTC. Translation gives CAWRGQVNYGYTF.

A few counts support this clone. The chain uses TRBV29-1 and TRBJ1-5; no clear D. Germline V gene lookup returns CDR1 SQVTM and CDR2 ANQGSEA. The CDR3 has 12 residues. V shed 4 bases and J shed 6 bases, with 10 bases lying between them. The CDR3 region has the DNA TGCAGCGTTGGGGGAGCCGGTCAGCCCCAGCATTTT. Protein product: CSVGGAGQPQHF.

This clone was detected a few times. Other DNA sequences from this sample encode an identical CDR3 as well. The chain joins TRBV20-1 to TRBJ2-5, with D unclear. Trimming stripped 4 bases from V and 5 bases from J, with 5 bases between. The CDR3 runs 10 residues. Per the germline V gene, CDR1 is DFQATT and CDR2 is SNEGSKA (reference sequence). In nucleotides, the CDR3 is TGCAGTGCTAAAAGGGAGACCCAGTACTTC. Translated, it gives CSAKRETQYF.

The J gene is TRBJ2-5, the V gene TRBV7-2; 9 positions match TRBD2. The CDR3 has 15 amino acids. Germline CDR1 reads SGHTA; CDR2 reads FQGNSA. Trimming at V came to 5 bases and at J to 4 bases, leaving 8 bases not matched to a gene. Written as DNA, the CDR3 is TGTGCCAGCAGCCCAAGGACTAGCGTTGCAGAGACCCAGTACTTC. Protein: CASSPRTSVAETQYF.

This sequence joins TRBV5-6 and TRBJ2-3, with 7 bases aligning to TRBD1. Trimming at V came to 2 bases and at J to 4 bases, leaving 7 bases not matched to a gene. CDR1 is SGHDT, CDR2 YYEEEE, per germline. This CDR3 is built from 15 residues. The CDR3 nucleotides read TGTGCCAGCAGCTTAAGGGGGCTCAGGGCAGATACGCAGTATTTT. Its translation: CASSLRGLRADTQYF.

This clone was seen more than once but under ten times. The chain combines TRBV7-2 with TRBJ2-7; D is ambiguous. This CDR3 has 14 residues. CDR1 is SGHTA, CDR2 FQGNSA, per germline. The V end was cut by 1 base, the J end by 4 bases, with 11 bases between. The DNA of the CDR3 is TGTGCCAGCAGCTTAGTTCCAGCGCAATACGAGCAGTACTTC. As protein: CASSLVPAQYEQYF.

This clone was counted only a few times. The chain combines TRBV10-3 with TRBJ2-5; TRBD1 matches 8 bases. This CDR3 comprises 14 residues. The germline gives CDR1 ENHRY, CDR2 SYGVKD. J lost 5 bases, V lost 4 bases, and 6 bases had no gene match. CDR3 amino acids: CAISATGADETQYF. CDR3 sequence (DNA): TGTGCCATCAGTGCGACAGGGGCTGATGAGACCCAGTACTTC.

This clone was seen a few times. The V call is TRBV2, the J call TRBJ2-3, with D perhaps matching TRBD2 (5 bases). Germline V gene lookup returns CDR1 SNHLY and CDR2 FYNNEI. The CDR3 contains 13 residues. Trimming cost V 7 bases and J 5 bases, with 13 bases left between them. CDR3 protein: CASTKGVEDTQYF. DNA of the CDR3: TGTGCCAGCACCAAGGGAGTTGAAGATACGCAGTATTTT.

The V gene is TRBV30, the J gene TRBJ1-3; D not resolved. This CDR3 region has 14 residues. With 3 bases removed from V and 2 bases from J, the gap between germline ends came to 11 bases. The germline V gene has CDR1 GTSNPN and CDR2 SVGIG (reference sequence). The CDR3 DNA follows: TGTGCCTGGAGATTTGAGGGAGCTGGAAACACCATATATTTT. Translating it yields CAWRFEGAGNTIYF. Drawing the rest from reference TRBV30 and TRBJ1-3, the complete variable domain is SQTIHQWPATLVQPVGSPLSLECTVEGTSNPNLYWYRQAAGRGLQLLFYSVGIGQISSEVPQNLSASRPQDRQFILSSKKLLLSDSGFYLCAWRFEGAGNTIYFGEGSWLTVV.

Worth noting for this clone: The identical CDR3 is also encoded by other nucleotide sequences in the sample. This rearrangement joins TRBV18 to TRBJ2-5; D unclear. The CDR3 is made up of 13 amino acids. V lost 2 bases, J lost 4 bases, and 8 bases lay in between. Looked up from germline, CDR1 is KGHSH and CDR2 is LQKENI. This chain's CDR3 is CASSPGEGETQYF. CDR3 nucleotides: TGTGCCAGCTCACCAGGAGAAGGAGAGACCCAGTACTTC.

The chain uses TRBV7-9 and TRBJ2-7; the match to TRBD2 covers 9 bases. This CDR3 has 16 amino acids. The trim removed 5 bases at V and 5 bases at J, leaving 13 bases unmatched. Germline-derived CDR1 and CDR2 are SEHNR and FQNEAQ (reference sequence). The CDR3 sequence is CASSTKGPSGKNEQYF. As DNA, the CDR3 is TGTGCCAGCAGCACAAAGGGTCCTAGCGGGAAGAACGAGCAGTACTTC.

On this clone itself: The same CDR3 arises from other DNA sequences in this sample as well. The chain links TRBV7-9 to TRBJ1-2; weak D call: TRBD1 (6 bases). Germline loops: CDR1 SEHNR, CDR2 FQNEAQ (reference sequence). The CDR3 consists of 15 residues. Trimming stripped 7 bases from V and 0 bases from J, with 15 bases between. CDR3 loop: CASTPPTGANYGYTF. CDR3 nucleotides: TGTGCCAGCACCCCTCCGACAGGAGCTAACTATGGCTACACCTTC.

The chain is built from TRBV30 and TRBJ2-6; TRBD2 might be the D (6 bases). Germline assignment: CDR1 GTSNPN and CDR2 SVGIG (reference sequence). There are 14 residues in the CDR3. V was pared by 5 bases and J by 3 bases, with 11 bases between. The chain's CDR3 is CAWLREYGANVLTF. In DNA, the CDR3 is TGTGCCTGGCTACGGGAGTATGGGGCCAACGTCCTGACTTTC.